The clone carrying this T cell receptor (beta chain) was seen repeatedly, ten times or more. The antigen is not known. The investigators reverse transcribed all of the isolated RNA, so they sequenced expressed TCRB transcripts. Here immunoSEQ multiplex PCR was the method, and the copy in TCRdb shows in-frame clones only, minus some. The repertoire holds about 370,000 clones, with 9.5% to 10% as singletons. This sample stems from a study of beta chain features in type 1 diabetes. Study-level background: Taken together, all samples contributed some 98 million examined sorted cells.

Findings and limits, study-wide: All four CD4+ subsets of Type 1 diabetes patients contained TCRB CDR3s that were moderately but significantly shorter. The study found fewer insertions and more deletions at VDJ junctions in type 1 diabetes patients.

Trimming removed 5 bases from V and 4 bases from J; junction bases left unmatched: 8. Germline CDR1 MGHRA, CDR2 YSYEKL. The CDR3 loop spans 15 amino acids. Naive, central memory, regulatory and stem cell-like memory cells within the CD4+ compartment were sorted using CD45RO/CCR7/CD25/CD127/CD95/CD27. All of the sorted populations showed purity greater than 98%. The TCR was taken from a man under 40 with type 1 diabetes. What was sequenced was central memory CD4+ T cells from blood. The chain uses TRBV4-1 and TRBJ2-5; TRBD1 matches 9 bases. The CDR3 region has the DNA TGCGCCAGCAGCAAGTCCGGGACAGGGCGAGAGACCCAGTACTTC. It codes for CASSKSGTGRETQYF.